A single sample is the source of the 4 T cell receptor beta chains below, sequenced in a study of blood T cell repertoires in COVID-19. This table comes from immunoSEQ multiplex PCR, and its TCRdb copy is limited to in-frame clones, with some not included. Altogether 100,000 to 150,000 clones are present, over 70% being singletons, with the ten largest covering 3.8%. Sequencing was performed on peripheral blood. The origin of the receptors is a woman aged 45-59 years with acute or convalescent COVID-19.

This sequence joins TRBV7-8 and TRBJ2-5; TRBD2 aligns across 13 bases. V shed 5 bases and J 4 bases; nucleotides not matched to a gene: 4. The germline V gene has CDR1 SGHVS and CDR2 FQNEAQ. This CDR3 is built from 15 residues. CDR3 sequence: CASSPWTSGRETQYF. DNA for the CDR3: TGTGCCAGCAGCCCCTGGACTAGCGGGAGAGAGACCCAGTACTTC.

This chain uses TRBV6-5 with TRBJ1-3, with D hard to call. The germline CDR1 and CDR2 sequences are MNHEY and SVGAGI. V lost 7 bases, J lost 0 bases, and 13 bases lay in between. The CDR3 covers 15 residues. Here the CDR3 DNA reads TGTGCCAGCACTAAGAGGCAGACCTCTGGAAACACCATATATTTT. Residues: CASTKRQTSGNTIYF.

The chain couples TRBV5-5 to TRBJ1-5, with unresolved D. The CDR3 loop spans 13 amino acids. The V gene lost 0 bases and the J gene lost 5 bases, with 6 bases spanning the gap. Germline V gene lookup returns CDR1 SGHKS and CDR2 YYEKEE (reference sequence). The CDR3 loop is CASSLAGDQPQHF. Here the CDR3 DNA reads TGTGCCAGCAGCTTGGCGGGAGATCAGCCCCAGCATTTT. Using reference TRBV5-5 and TRBJ1-5 for the parts outside the CDR3, the full variable domain is DAGVTQSPTHLIKTRGQQVTLRCSPISGHKSVSWYQQVLGQGPQFIFQYYEKEERGRGNFPDRFSARQFPNYSSELNVNALLLGDSALYLCASSLAGDQPQHFGDGTRLSIL.

The V call is TRBV6-6, the J call TRBJ2-1; 8 positions match TRBD2. Losses at the gene ends were 8 bases for V and 4 bases for J; bases not matched to a gene: 7. CDR3 size: 14 residues. Germline CDR1 is MNHNY and CDR2 is SVGAGI (reference sequence). The CDR3 DNA is TGTGCCAGCGGACGACTAGCGAGTTACAATGAGCAGTTCTTC. It codes for CASGRLASYNEQFF.